The 11 T cell receptor beta chains given below trace back to one sample, sequenced in a study of CD8 T cells in ankylosing spondylitis. Via MiXCR, TCRdb re-called the 5' RACE reads, giving one row per CDR3 protein. Seen here are 200,000 or so distinct CDR3 sequences, around a sixth observed once, and the top ten hold roughly 4.5%. The sample taken for sequencing was blood, either unsorted or a sorted T cell fraction (not recorded which). These receptors all stem from a male donor under 30 with ankylosing spondylitis or in good health (not recorded which).

This clonotype was observed at least ten times. This chain joins TRBV5-1 and TRBJ1-1; maybe TRBD1 (5 bases). The germline V gene has CDR1 SGHRS and CDR2 YFSETQ. V was trimmed by 4 bases and J by 1 base, leaving 11 bases between them. The CDR3 extends over 14 amino acids. The CDR3 sequence: CASSRGAPNTEAFF. DNA of the CDR3: TGCGCCAGCAGCCGTGGGGCCCCGAACACTGAAGCTTTCTTT.

The chain carries TRBV7-9 and TRBJ1-1; TRBD1 aligns across 7 bases. The germline CDR1 and CDR2 sequences are SEHNR and FQNEAQ (reference sequence). J lost 7 bases, V lost 5 bases, and 7 bases had no gene match. The CDR3 runs 13 residues. CDR3 amino acids: CASSLDRAGEAFF. CDR3 bases: TGTGCCAGCAGCCTCGACAGGGCGGGTGAAGCTTTCTTT. Based on the CDR3 plus reference TRBV7-9 and TRBJ1-1, the full variable domain is DTGVSQNPRHKITKRGQNVTFRCDPISEHNRLYWYRQTLGQGPEFLTYFQNEAQLEKSRLLSDRFSAERPKGSFSTLEIQRTEQGDSAMYLCASSLDRAGEAFFGQGTRLTVV.

In its sample, this clonotype was seen a few times. This chain uses TRBV29-1 with TRBJ2-1; D possibly corresponds to TRBD1 (6 bases). V lost 8 bases, J lost 6 bases, and 17 bases lay in between. The germline CDR1 and CDR2 sequences are SQVTM and ANQGSEA. CDR3 size: 13 residues. Here the CDR3 reads CSSFWGHLNEQFF. The CDR3 nucleotides read TGCAGCTCGTTTTGGGGACACCTCAATGAGCAGTTCTTC.

The chain joins TRBV19 to TRBJ1-1; unclear D gene. Germline loops: CDR1 LNHDA, CDR2 SQIVND (reference sequence). Trimming pared 3 bases from V and 7 bases from J, leaving 12 bases between. The length of the CDR3 is 13 residues. CDR3 region: CASSIARTFEAFF. The CDR3 DNA follows: TGTGCCAGTAGTATTGCCCGGACCTTTGAAGCTTTCTTT.

The genes are TRBV6-2 or TRBV6-3 and TRBJ2-1, with unresolved D. Trimming took off 2 bases at V and 6 bases at J, with 5 bases between the two ends. This CDR3 region has 12 residues. The germline V gene encodes CDR1 MNHEY and CDR2 SVGEGT. The CDR3: CASSYVSNEQFF. CDR3 DNA sequence: TGTGCCAGCAGTTACGTAAGCAATGAGCAGTTCTTC.

This clonotype was observed many times. The V gene is TRBV6-5, the J gene TRBJ1-5; D is unresolved. The CDR3 runs 13 residues. With 0 bases removed from V and 7 bases from J, the gap between germline ends came to 7 bases. CDR1 MNHEY and CDR2 SVGAGI come from the germline V gene. Here the CDR3 DNA reads TGTGCCAGCAGTTACTCGCCCGGCCAGCCCCAGCATTTT. Its protein product is CASSYSPGQPQHF.

The sample holds many counts of this clonotype. This chain uses TRBV19 with TRBJ2-1, with no clear D. The CDR3 length is 15 residues. V lost 0 bases and J lost 2, with 8 bases in between. Per the germline V gene, CDR1 is LNHDA and CDR2 is SQIVND (reference sequence). The CDR3 coding sequence is TGTGCCAGTAGTATAGATCGCACCGCCTACAATGAGCAGTTCTTC. Protein sequence: CASSIDRTAYNEQFF.

The sample holds a few counts of this clonotype. The chain combines TRBV5-1 with TRBJ2-1, with D tentatively TRBD2 (6 bases). CDR3 length: 16 residues. V gave up 4 bases and J gave up 2 bases, with 16 bases separating them. The germline CDR1 and CDR2 sequences are SGHRS and YFSETQ. The CDR3 region is CASSPSAGEPYNEQFF. CDR3 sequence (DNA): TGCGCCAGCAGCCCTAGCGCGGGCGAGCCCTACAATGAGCAGTTCTTC.

This clonotype has a count of ten or more. The CDR3 DNA sequence: TGTGCCAGCAGCCGGACAGGGGTCACCTACAATGAGCAGTTCTTC. The encoded protein is CASSRTGVTYNEQFF. V is TRBV7-9 and J is TRBJ2-1, with 9 bases lining up with TRBD1. Trimming cost V 5 bases and J 2 bases; bases outside gene matches: 4. The germline V gene has CDR1 SEHNR and CDR2 FQNEAQ (reference sequence). This CDR3 is 15 amino acids long.

This clonotype was seen repeatedly, ten times or more. The gene calls are TRBV6-1 and TRBJ2-5; 8 positions agree with TRBD1. V shed 6 bases, J shed 4 bases, and the junction held 4 bases outside the gene matches. Germline values: CDR1 MNHNS, CDR2 SASEGT. The CDR3 is 13 residues long. CDR3 loop: CASRDRESETQYF. The DNA of the CDR3 is TGTGCCAGCAGGGACAGGGAGTCAGAGACCCAGTACTTC.

The chain carries TRBV12-3 or TRBV12-4 and TRBJ2-2; tentative D call: TRBD2 (6 bases). V lost 5 bases, J lost 9 bases, and 19 bases lay in between. CDR3 length: 15 amino acids. CDR3 sequence reads: CASSPRRRGSRELFF. CDR3 coding DNA: TGTGCCAGCAGTCCACGGCGGAGGGGATCCCGGGAGCTGTTTTTT.